This entry lists 20 T cell receptor beta chains sequenced from one sample in a study of T-cell memory formation after mild COVID-19. TCRdb reprocessed the 5' RACE reads via MiXCR and lists one record per CDR3 protein. The sample consists of about 110,000 distinct CDR3 sequences, over 15% of them appearing once. The sequencing input was PBMCs or a T cell subset sorted from them (not recorded which). These receptors all come from a man aged 18 to 30 who had mild COVID-19 (a few samples of this study predate the infection). Cell type and time point are not known.

The chain carries TRBV7-3 and TRBJ2-2, with TRBD2 identical over 12 bases. The V and J ends lost 6 bases and 3 bases, in that order; junction bases with no gene match: 8. Germline CDR1 reads SGHTA; CDR2 reads FQGTGA. CDR3 length: 17 amino acids. DNA for the CDR3: TGTGCCAGCAGGCCGTCTAGCGGGGGGGCCGACACCGGGGAGCTGTTTTTT. Encoded protein: CASRPSSGGADTGELFF.

This clonotype was seen at least ten times. The chain joins TRBV7-9 to TRBJ2-6; D is ambiguous. CDR1 and CDR2 (germline): SEHNR, FQNEAQ (reference sequence). V lost 4 bases to trimming and J lost 1 base, with 11 bases between them. The CDR3 totals 16 residues. The CDR3 protein is CASSSSGASGANVLTF. DNA for the CDR3: TGTGCCAGCAGCTCGTCAGGAGCTTCTGGGGCCAACGTCCTGACTTTC.

This chain joins TRBV28 and TRBJ1-4; D ambiguous. CDR3 length: 13 amino acids. Germline V gene data show CDR1 as MDHEN and CDR2 as SYDVKM. The V end was cut by 2 bases, the J end by 7 bases, with 8 bases between. The CDR3 spells CASSLGSSEKLFF. CDR3 coding DNA: TGTGCCAGCAGTTTAGGGAGCAGTGAAAAACTGTTTTTT. Combining the CDR3 with reference TRBV28 and TRBJ1-4 gives the whole variable domain DVKVTQSSRYLVKRTGEKVFLECVQDMDHENMFWYRQDPGLGLRLIYFSYDVKMKEKGDIPEGYSVSREKKERFSLILESASTNQTSMYLCASSLGSSEKLFFGSGTQLSVL.

The rearrangement joins TRBV7-3 to TRBJ2-1; maybe TRBD1 (6 bases). The germline V gene has CDR1 SGHTA and CDR2 FQGTGA. CDR3 length equals 13 residues. V dropped 5 bases and J dropped 5 bases, with 10 bases sitting between them. CDR3 sequence (DNA): TGTGCCAGCAGCCGGGACACTGACAATGAGCAGTTCTTC. This encodes CASSRDTDNEQFF.

This clonotype was counted between two and nine times. The chain is built from TRBV6-6 and TRBJ1-1; 7 bases fit TRBD1. V was clipped by 5 bases and J by 10 bases; unmatched bases: 4. Germline V lookup: CDR1 MNHNY, CDR2 SVGAGI (reference sequence). This CDR3 is built from 11 residues. CDR3 in amino acids: CASSPQGTAFF. Written as DNA, the CDR3 is TGTGCCAGCAGTCCACAGGGGACAGCTTTCTTT.

The sample holds a few counts of this clonotype. This chain joins TRBV10-3 and TRBJ1-1; unclear D gene. Per the germline V gene, CDR1 is ENHRY and CDR2 is SYGVKD. The CDR3 has 16 amino acids. V shed 3 bases and J shed 2 bases, with 16 bases lying between them. CDR3 DNA: TGTGCCATCAGTGACCTTGTCCGGGAACCCAACACTGAAGCTTTCTTT. Translated: CAISDLVREPNTEAFF.

The V gene is TRBV7-2, the J gene TRBJ1-1; TRBD1 matches 7 bases. The V and J ends lost 7 bases and 11 bases, in that order; junction bases with no gene match: 13. The CDR3 contains 13 residues. Germline V gives CDR1 SGHTA, CDR2 FQGNSA. CDR3 nucleotide sequence: TGTGCCAGCACCGAAGGGGCGGGGACAGCCGCTTTCTTT. Translated: CASTEGAGTAAFF.

The chain combines TRBV10-2 with TRBJ2-7; a possible D gene is TRBD2 (6 bases). CDR1 is WSHSY and CDR2 is SAAADI in the germline V gene. Trimming left V 6 bases short and J 4 bases short, with 13 bases between. CDR3 length equals 13 residues. CDR3 bases: TGCGCCAGCAGCCGGGACTTATTATACGAGCAGTACTTC. This encodes CASSRDLLYEQYF.

The chain combines TRBV27 with TRBJ2-3, with 7 bases aligning to TRBD2. The CDR3 has 13 residues. J was trimmed by 3 bases and V by 7 bases; bases with no gene match: 4. Germline V gene data show CDR1 as MNHEY and CDR2 as SMNVEV (reference sequence). The CDR3 nucleotides read TGTGCCAGCATGGGGGGGGGAACAGATACGCAGTATTTT. This sequence encodes CASMGGGTDTQYF.

Written as DNA, the CDR3 is TGCGCCAGCGAGTTACAGGGGGCTGACGAGCAGTACTTC. This gives the protein CASELQGADEQYF. The chain is built from TRBV10-2 and TRBJ2-7; TRBD1 agrees at 9 bases. Germline trimming cut 8 bases from V and 5 bases from J; bases unmatched to any gene: 7. Germline values: CDR1 WSHSY, CDR2 SAAADI. The CDR3 covers 13 residues.

This clonotype was found a few times. The chain uses TRBV5-1 and TRBJ1-4; D is uncertain. The V end was cut by 5 bases, the J end by 0 bases, with 14 bases between. The CDR3 has 16 residues. CDR1 SGHRS and CDR2 YFSETQ come from the germline V gene. The DNA for the CDR3 is TGCGCCAGCAGTGAACAGTCTCCTGCAACTAATGAAAAACTGTTTTTT. It codes for CASSEQSPATNEKLFF.

V usage is TRBV24-1 and J usage is TRBJ1-2, with D hard to call. Germline lookup yields CDR1 KGHDR and CDR2 SFDVKD. V lost 4 bases and J 8 bases, leaving 10 bases between the germline ends. CDR3 length: 12 amino acids. The CDR3 sequence is CATSDPVLGYTF. In DNA, the CDR3 is TGTGCCACCAGTGACCCTGTCCTGGGCTACACCTTC.

This clonotype was found a few times. This chain joins TRBV6-6 and TRBJ2-1; 8 bases agree with TRBD1. The germline V gene encodes CDR1 MNHNY and CDR2 SVGAGI (reference sequence). Trimming removed 6 bases from V and 4 bases from J; junction bases left unmatched: 8. The CDR3 runs to 15 residues. CDR3 residues: CASRNGQGTYNEQFF. The DNA for the CDR3 is TGTGCCAGCAGAAACGGACAGGGAACTTACAATGAGCAGTTCTTC.

V usage is TRBV7-6 and J usage is TRBJ2-2, with 9 bases aligning to TRBD1. The length of the CDR3 is 14 residues. J lost 3 bases, V lost 5 bases, and 1 base had no gene match. Germline CDR1 and CDR2: SGHVS and FNYEAQ. CDR3 nucleotides: TGTGCCAGCAGCCGGGACAGGGACACCGGGGAGCTGTTTTTT. Translated: CASSRDRDTGELFF.

The chain couples TRBV4-3 to TRBJ2-5, with unresolved D. V lost 0 bases and J 1 base, leaving 9 bases between the germline ends. Germline CDR1 LGHNA, CDR2 YSLEER. The CDR3 contains 15 residues. CDR3 residues: CASSQDRWFQETQYF. The CDR3, as DNA: TGCGCCAGCAGCCAAGATCGATGGTTCCAAGAGACCCAGTACTTC.

This clonotype has just a few counts. The V gene is TRBV20-1, the J gene TRBJ2-6; D ambiguous. The V gene's germline CDR1 is DFQATT and CDR2 SNEGSKA (reference sequence). This CDR3 is 12 amino acids long. The CDR3 DNA reads as TGCGTGGGAAGCTCTGGGGCCAACGTCCTGACTTTC. Protein: CVGSSGANVLTF.

The chain has TRBV12-3 or TRBV12-4 and TRBJ2-5; D is ambiguous. The CDR3 spans 12 residues. With 4 bases removed from V and 7 bases from J, the gap between germline ends came to 10 bases. CDR3 nucleotides: TGTGCCAGCAGTTCCCTTGACGGGACCCAGTACTTC. Translated: CASSSLDGTQYF.

This clonotype was detected a few times. A read error may account for a junction end that differs from germline. The chain recombines TRBV6-2 or TRBV6-3 with TRBJ1-2; 9 positions agree with TRBD1. Per the germline V gene, CDR1 is MNHEY and CDR2 is SVGEGT. CDR3 length: 13 amino acids. The CDR3 DNA follows: TGTGCCATCGGGGACAGGGTAAACTCTGGCTACACCTTC. This gives the protein CAIGDRVNSGYTF.

DNA of the CDR3: TGTGCCAGCACAACAGGGGGTAGCTCCTACGAGCAGTACGTC. Translation: CASTTGGSSYEQYV. This chain uses TRBV28 with TRBJ2-7; 8 bases agree with TRBD1. V lost 7 bases and J lost 0; bases outside the gene matches: 5. Germline V gene lookup returns CDR1 MDHEN and CDR2 SYDVKM. The CDR3 is 14 residues long.

J is TRBJ2-1 and V is TRBV7-2; 9 bases are shared with TRBD2. The germline gives CDR1 SGHTA, CDR2 FQGNSA. J was trimmed by 4 bases and V by 1 base; bases with no gene match: 2. This CDR3 has 15 residues. CDR3: CASSLDAGGYNEQFF. The CDR3 coding sequence is TGTGCCAGCAGCTTAGACGCGGGGGGGTACAATGAGCAGTTCTTC.